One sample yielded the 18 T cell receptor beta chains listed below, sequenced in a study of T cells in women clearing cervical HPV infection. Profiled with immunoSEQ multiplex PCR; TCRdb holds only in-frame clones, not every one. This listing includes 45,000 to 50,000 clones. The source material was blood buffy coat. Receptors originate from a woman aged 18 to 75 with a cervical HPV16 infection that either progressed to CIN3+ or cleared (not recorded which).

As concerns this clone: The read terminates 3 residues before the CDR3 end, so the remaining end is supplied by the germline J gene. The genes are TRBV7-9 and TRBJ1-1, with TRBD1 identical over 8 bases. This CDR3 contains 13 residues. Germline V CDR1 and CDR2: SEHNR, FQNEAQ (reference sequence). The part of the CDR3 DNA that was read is TGTGCCAGCAGCCGCACCGGGACAGGAGGA. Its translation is CASSRTGTGG. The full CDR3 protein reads CASSRTGTGGAFF.

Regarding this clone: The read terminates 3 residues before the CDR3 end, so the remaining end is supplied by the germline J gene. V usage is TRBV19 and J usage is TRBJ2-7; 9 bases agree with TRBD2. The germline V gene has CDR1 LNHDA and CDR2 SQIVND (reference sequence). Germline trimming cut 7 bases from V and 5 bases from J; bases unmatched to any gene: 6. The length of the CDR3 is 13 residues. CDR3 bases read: TGTGCCAGTATGGGACTAGCCGTTAACGAG. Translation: CASMGLAVNE. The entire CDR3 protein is CASMGLAVNEQYF.

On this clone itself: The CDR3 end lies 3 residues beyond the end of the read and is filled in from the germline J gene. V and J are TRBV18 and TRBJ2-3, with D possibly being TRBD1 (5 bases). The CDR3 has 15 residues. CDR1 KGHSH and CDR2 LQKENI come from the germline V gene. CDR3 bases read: TGTGCCAGCTCACCAAACCAGGGAAACAATCAGCCG. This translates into CASSPNQGNNQP. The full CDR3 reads CASSPNQGNNQPQYF.

The DNA read from the CDR3 is TGTGCCAGCAGTGACCCAGCGGGGTTTAGCACAGATACG. It encodes CASSDPAGFSTDT. The CDR3 in full is CASSDPAGFSTDTQYF. V is TRBV2 and J is TRBJ2-3; 7 positions agree with TRBD2. The CDR3 is cut off 3 residues early in the read; its end comes from the germline J gene. Germline V gene data show CDR1 as SNHLY and CDR2 as FYNNEI. Trimming at V came to 3 bases and at J to 0 bases, leaving 6 bases not matched to a gene. The CDR3 totals 16 residues.

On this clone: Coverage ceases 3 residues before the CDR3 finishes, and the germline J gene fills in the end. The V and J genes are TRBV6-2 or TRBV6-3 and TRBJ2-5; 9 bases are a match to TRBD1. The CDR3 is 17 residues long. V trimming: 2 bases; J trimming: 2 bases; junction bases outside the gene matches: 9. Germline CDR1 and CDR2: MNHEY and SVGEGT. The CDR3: CASSYPRDRADQETQYF. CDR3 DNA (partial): TGTGCCAGCAGTTACCCCCGGGACAGGGCTGATCAAGAGACC.

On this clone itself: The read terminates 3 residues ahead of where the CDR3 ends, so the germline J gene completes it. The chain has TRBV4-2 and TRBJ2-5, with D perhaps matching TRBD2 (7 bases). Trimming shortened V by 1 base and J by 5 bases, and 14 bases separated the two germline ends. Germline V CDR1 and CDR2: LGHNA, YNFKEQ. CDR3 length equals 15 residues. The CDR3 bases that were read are TGTGCCAGCAGCCAAGTGGGGGGGGCCCTTGAGACC. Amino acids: CASSQVGGALET. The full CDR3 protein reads CASSQVGGALETQYF.

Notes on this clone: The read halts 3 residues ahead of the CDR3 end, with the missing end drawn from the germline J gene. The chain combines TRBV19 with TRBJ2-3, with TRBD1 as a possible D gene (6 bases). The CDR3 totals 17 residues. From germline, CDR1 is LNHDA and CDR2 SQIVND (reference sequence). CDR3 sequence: CASSASWTEINQETQYF. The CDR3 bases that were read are TGTGCCAGTAGTGCATCCTGGACAGAAATTAATCAAGAGACG.

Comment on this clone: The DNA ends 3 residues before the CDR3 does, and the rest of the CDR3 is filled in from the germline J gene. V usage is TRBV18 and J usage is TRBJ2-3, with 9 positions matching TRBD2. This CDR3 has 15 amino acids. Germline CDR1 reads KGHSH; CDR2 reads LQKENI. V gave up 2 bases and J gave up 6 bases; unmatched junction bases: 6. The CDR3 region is CASSPMGLAGDTQYF. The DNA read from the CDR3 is TGTGCCAGCTCACCAATGGGACTAGCAGGCGATACG.

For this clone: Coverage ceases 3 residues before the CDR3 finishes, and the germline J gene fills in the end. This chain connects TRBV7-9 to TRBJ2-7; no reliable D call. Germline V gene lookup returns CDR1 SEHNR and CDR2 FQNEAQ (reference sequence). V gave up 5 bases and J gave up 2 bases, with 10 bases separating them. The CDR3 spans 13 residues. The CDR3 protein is CASSRDDTYEQYF. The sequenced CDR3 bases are TGTGCCAGCAGCCGTGATGACACCTACGAG.

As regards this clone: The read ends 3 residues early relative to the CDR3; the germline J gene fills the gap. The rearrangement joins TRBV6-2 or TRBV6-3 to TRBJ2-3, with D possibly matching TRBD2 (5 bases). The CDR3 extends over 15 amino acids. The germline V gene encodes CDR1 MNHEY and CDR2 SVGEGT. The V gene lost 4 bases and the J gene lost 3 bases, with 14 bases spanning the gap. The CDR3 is CASSSRGSLTDTQYF. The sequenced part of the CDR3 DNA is TGTGCCAGCAGTTCCCGGGGAAGTCTTACAGATACG.

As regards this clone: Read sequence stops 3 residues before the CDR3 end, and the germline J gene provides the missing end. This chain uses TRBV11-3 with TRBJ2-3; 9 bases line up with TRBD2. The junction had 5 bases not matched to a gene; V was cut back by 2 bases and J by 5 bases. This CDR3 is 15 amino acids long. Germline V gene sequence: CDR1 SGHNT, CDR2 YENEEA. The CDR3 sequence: CASSLQAGGLDTQYF. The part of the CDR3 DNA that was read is TGTGCCAGCAGCTTACAAGCGGGAGGTTTAGATACG.

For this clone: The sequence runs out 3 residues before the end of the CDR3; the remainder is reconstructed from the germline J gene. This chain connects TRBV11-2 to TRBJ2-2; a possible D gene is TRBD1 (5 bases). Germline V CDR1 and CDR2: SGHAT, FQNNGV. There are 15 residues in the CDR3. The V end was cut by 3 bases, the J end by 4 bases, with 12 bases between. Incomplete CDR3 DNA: TGTGCCAGCAGCTTGGTCCTTGGGGCCACCGGGGAG. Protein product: CASSLVLGATGE. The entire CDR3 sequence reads CASSLVLGATGELFF. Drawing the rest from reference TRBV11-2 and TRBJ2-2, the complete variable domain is EAGVAQSPRYKIIEKRQSVAFWCNPISGHATLYWYQQILGQGPKLLIQFQNNGVVDDSQLPKDRFSAERLKGVDSTLKIQPAKLEDSAVYLCASSLVLGATGELFFGEGSRLTVL.

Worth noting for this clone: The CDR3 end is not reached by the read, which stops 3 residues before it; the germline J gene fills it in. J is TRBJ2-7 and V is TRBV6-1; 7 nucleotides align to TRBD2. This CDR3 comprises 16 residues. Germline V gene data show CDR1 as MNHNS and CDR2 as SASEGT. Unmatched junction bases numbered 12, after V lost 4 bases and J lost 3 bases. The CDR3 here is CASSGRGELLSYEQYF. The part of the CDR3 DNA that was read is TGTGCCAGCAGTGGACGGGGGGAATTACTGAGCTACGAG.

The CDR3 loop is CASSLSGGLGEQYF. The CDR3 DNA, read in part, is TGTGCCAGCAGCTTAAGCGGAGGGTTGGGCGAG. The V gene is TRBV7-2, the J gene TRBJ2-7; tentative D call: TRBD2 (6 bases). The sequenced fragment ends 3 residues before the CDR3 boundary, so the rest is inferred from the germline J gene. The CDR3 covers 14 residues. Trimming took 2 bases from V and 6 from J, leaving 14 bases between them. Germline-derived CDR1 and CDR2 are SGHTA and FQGNSA. The variable domain in full, completed from reference TRBV7-2 and TRBJ2-7, reads GAGVSQSPSNKVTEKGKDVELRCDPISGHTALYWYRQSLGQGLEFLIYFQGNSAPDKSGLPSDRFSAERTGGSVSTLTIQRTQQEDSAVYLCASSLSGGLGEQYFGPGTRLTVT.

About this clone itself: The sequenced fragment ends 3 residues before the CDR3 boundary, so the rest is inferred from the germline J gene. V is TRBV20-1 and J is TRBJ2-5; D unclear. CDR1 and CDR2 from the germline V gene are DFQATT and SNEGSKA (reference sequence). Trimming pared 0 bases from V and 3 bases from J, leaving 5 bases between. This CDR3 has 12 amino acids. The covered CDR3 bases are TGCAGTGCTAGAGATTTTAAAGAGACC. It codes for CSARDFKET. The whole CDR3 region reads CSARDFKETQYF.

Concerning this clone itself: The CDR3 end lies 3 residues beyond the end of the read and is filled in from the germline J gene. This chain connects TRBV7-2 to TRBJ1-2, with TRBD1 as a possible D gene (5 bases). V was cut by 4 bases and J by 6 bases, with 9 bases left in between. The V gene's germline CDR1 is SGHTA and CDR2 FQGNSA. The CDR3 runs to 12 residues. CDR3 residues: CASSSPRDGYTF. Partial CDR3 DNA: TGTGCCAGCAGCTCCCCCAGGGATGGC.

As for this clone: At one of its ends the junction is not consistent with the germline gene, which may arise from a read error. Here the CDR3 reads CASSFRLAGSVETQYF. CDR3 bases read: TGTGCTAGCAGCTTCAGACTAGCCGGGTCAGTGGAGACG. The rearrangement uses TRBV7-7 and TRBJ2-3; TRBD2 matches 7 bases. The read halts 3 residues ahead of the CDR3 end, with the missing end drawn from the germline J gene. The CDR3 has 16 amino acids. Germline CDR1 and CDR2: SSHAT and FNYEAQ (reference sequence).

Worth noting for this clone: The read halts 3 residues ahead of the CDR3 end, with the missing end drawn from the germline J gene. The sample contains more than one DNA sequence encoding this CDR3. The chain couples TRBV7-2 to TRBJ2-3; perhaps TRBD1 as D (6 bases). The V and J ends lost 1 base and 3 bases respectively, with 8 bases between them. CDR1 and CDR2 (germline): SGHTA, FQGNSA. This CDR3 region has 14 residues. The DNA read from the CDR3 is TGTGCCAGCAGCTTAGACAGGGCAACAGATACG. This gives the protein CASSLDRATDT. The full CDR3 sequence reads CASSLDRATDTQYF.